The 22 T cell receptor beta chains below all came from one sample that was sequenced in a study of blood T cell repertoires in COVID-19 (dated by TCRdb to the early 2020s). The library was produced with the immunoSEQ multiplex PCR assay. TCRdb limited this immuneACCESS table to in-frame rearrangements with V and J called. A share of clones is missing; checked studies link under half to unresolved V genes, and the rest is unexplained. This sample lists under 90,000 clones; 75% to 85% were detected once. The top ten clones comprise over 40% of the sample. Sequencing used peripheral blood. The origin of the receptors is a man older than 75 with acute or convalescent COVID-19.

The chain carries TRBV21-1 and TRBJ2-2; the table names TRBD1, a call not compared with the DNA. TRBV21-1 is tagged as a pseudogene. This CDR3 is 16 amino acids long. In DNA form, the CDR3 reads TGTGCCAGCAGCAAAGCGAACAGGCACAACACCGGGGAGCTGTTTTTT. Amino acid sequence: CASSKANRHNTGELFF.

The rearrangement uses TRBV4-3 and TRBJ1-4; maybe TRBD1 (6 bases). The CDR3 sequence is 16 residues long. Trimming cost V 1 base and J 4 bases, with 13 bases left between them. Germline assignment: CDR1 LGHNA and CDR2 YSLEER. Here the CDR3 reads CASSQGWGQLNEKLFF. Written as DNA, the CDR3 is TGCGCCAGCAGCCAAGGTTGGGGACAACTTAATGAAAAACTGTTTTTT.

The chain joins TRBV7-2 to TRBJ2-2, with 11 bases aligning to TRBD1. The CDR3 spans 15 residues. Germline CDR1 is SGHTA and CDR2 is FQGNSA. The ends lost 5 bases at V and 6 bases at J; junction bases unmatched: 5. The CDR3 DNA reads TGTGCCAGCAGCGTGGGACAGGGGGTCGCCGGGGAGCTGTTTTTT. Protein product: CASSVGQGVAGELFF.

The rearrangement joins TRBV9 to TRBJ2-2; 8 bases are shared with TRBD2. Germline values: CDR1 SGDLS, CDR2 YYNGEE. The CDR3 contains 16 residues. Losses at the gene ends were 0 bases for V and 1 base for J; bases not matched to a gene: 2. CDR3 in amino acids: CASSVATSGNTGELFF. CDR3 sequence (DNA): TGTGCCAGCAGCGTAGCCACTAGCGGGAACACCGGGGAGCTGTTTTTT.

CDR3 sequence (DNA): TGCGCCAGCAGCCCCCGGCTCGGGCAGGGTGTTACCCAGTACTTC. Translation: CASSPRLGQGVTQYF. The chain links TRBV5-1 to TRBJ2-5, with a tentative D call TRBD1 (5 bases). CDR1 SGHRS and CDR2 YFSETQ come from the germline V gene. The CDR3 runs to 15 residues. The V and J ends lost 4 bases and 8 bases respectively, with 21 bases between them.

This clone was picked up one time. The V gene is TRBV3-1 (or the pseudogene TRBV3-2), the J gene TRBJ2-5; TRBD1 is a possible D gene (6 bases). CDR3 size: 14 residues. The germline V and J ends were trimmed by 3 bases and 3 bases, with 11 bases remaining between them. Germline CDR1 LGHDT, CDR2 YNNKEL (reference sequence). For the CDR3, the DNA is TGTGCCAGCAGCCACGGTACAGGGAAAGAGACCCAGTACTTC. Encoded protein: CASSHGTGKETQYF.

The V gene is TRBV19, the J gene TRBJ2-1; maybe TRBD2 (7 bases). CDR1 and CDR2 from the germline V gene are LNHDA and SQIVND (reference sequence). Between the trimmed V and J ends, which lost 3 bases and 4 bases, there was a span of 19 bases. CDR3 length: 17 residues. For the CDR3, the DNA is TGTGCCAGTAGTATGGGCCTATGGGGGGGCTTATACAATGAGCAGTTCTTC. Encoded protein: CASSMGLWGGLYNEQFF.

Details on this clone: Germline and junction disagree at one end, which may indicate a read error. The chain is built from TRBV28 and TRBJ2-7; 7 bases align to TRBD1. CDR3 length: 14 amino acids. CDR1 and CDR2 (germline): MDHEN, SYDVKM. The CDR3 DNA is TGTGCCAGCAGACGCGCGACCAGGGGGTGGGAGCGGTACTTC. Protein product: CASRRATRGWERYF. Full variable domain (remainder filled in from reference TRBV28 and TRBJ2-7): DVKVTQSSRYLVKRTGEKVFLECVQDMDHENMFWYRQDPGLGLRLIYFSYDVKMKEKGDIPEGYSVSREKKERFSLILESASTNQTSMYLCASRRATRGWERYFGPGTRLTVT.

The V and J genes are TRBV7-9 and TRBJ1-1; D perhaps matches TRBD1 (5 bases). The CDR3 has 14 amino acids. Trimming pared 2 bases from V and 4 bases from J, leaving 11 bases between. Germline CDR1 SEHNR, CDR2 FQNEAQ (reference sequence). The CDR3 spells CASSLSGMGTEAFF. The DNA for the CDR3 is TGTGCCAGCAGCTTATCAGGGATGGGCACTGAAGCTTTCTTT.

This rearrangement joins TRBV6-5 to TRBJ2-3; no reliable D call. CDR3 length: 15 amino acids. V lost 0 bases and J 0 bases, leaving 7 bases between the germline ends. Germline CDR1 and CDR2: MNHEY and SVGAGI. As DNA, the CDR3 is TGTGCCAGCAGTTACTCCCCCTCTAGCACAGATACGCAGTATTTT. It specifies CASSYSPSSTDTQYF.

The chain employs TRBV3-1 (or the pseudogene TRBV3-2) and TRBJ1-1; D might be TRBD1 (5 bases). CDR3 length: 15 amino acids. Germline V gene sequence: CDR1 LGHDT, CDR2 YNNKEL (reference sequence). V was clipped by 0 bases and J by 5 bases, with 13 bases between them. The CDR3 reads CASSQDRGFGTEAFF. Written as DNA, the CDR3 is TGTGCCAGCAGCCAAGATCGGGGGTTTGGGACTGAAGCTTTCTTT.

The V call is TRBV4-1, the J call TRBJ2-4; D is ambiguous. The CDR3 has 15 residues. Trimming took off 0 bases at V and 6 bases at J, with 12 bases between the two ends. Germline V lookup: CDR1 MGHRA, CDR2 YSYEKL. CDR3 residues: CASSQDDSLRNIQYF. As DNA, the CDR3 is TGCGCCAGCAGCCAAGACGACTCCTTGAGAAACATTCAGTACTTC.

This rearrangement joins TRBV4-3 to TRBJ2-7, with D maybe TRBD1 (5 bases). Germline lookup yields CDR1 LGHNA and CDR2 YSLEER. This CDR3 comprises 15 residues. Trimming stripped 1 base from V and 2 bases from J, with 12 bases between. Here the CDR3 DNA reads TGCGCCAGCAGCCAAGTTTCCACAGGCCCCTACGAGCAGTACTTC. It yields the protein CASSQVSTGPYEQYF.

The CDR3 region has the DNA TGTGCCAGCTCACCATGGGAGACAGGGGCGGGTAATGAGCAGTTCTTC. Translating it yields CASSPWETGAGNEQFF. V and J are TRBV18 and TRBJ2-1; TRBD1 agrees at 8 bases. V shed 2 bases, J shed 7 bases, and the junction held 10 bases outside the gene matches. This CDR3 region has 16 residues. CDR1 KGHSH and CDR2 LQKENI come from the germline V gene.

The V gene is TRBV19, the J gene TRBJ1-5; possibly TRBD1 for D (5 bases). V was trimmed by 5 bases and J by 2 bases, leaving 13 bases between them. This CDR3 comprises 15 residues. Germline values: CDR1 LNHDA, CDR2 SQIVND (reference sequence). The CDR3 DNA is TGTGCCAGTAGTCCTAGGGGCTTGGGCAATCAGCCCCAGCATTTT. It encodes CASSPRGLGNQPQHF.

This chain links TRBV7-9 with TRBJ1-3, with D possibly being TRBD1 (6 bases). The CDR3 runs to 15 residues. Trimming took off 3 bases at V and 0 bases at J, with 9 bases between the two ends. Germline CDR1 SEHNR, CDR2 FQNEAQ (reference sequence). The CDR3 loop reads CASSLDRFSGNTIYF. CDR3 DNA sequence: TGTGCCAGCAGCTTGGACAGATTCTCTGGAAACACCATATATTTT.

This clone was seen once. V is TRBV6-5 and J is TRBJ2-2, with TRBD1 matching 7 bases. The CDR3 sequence is 15 residues long. Germline V gives CDR1 MNHEY, CDR2 SVGAGI. With V trimmed by 2 bases and J by 4 bases, 4 bases remained unmatched. DNA for the CDR3: TGTGCCAGCAGTTACGGGACAGTTCCCACCGGGGAGCTGTTTTTT. Translated: CASSYGTVPTGELFF.

This sequence joins TRBV29-1 and TRBJ2-7, with a possible D match to TRBD2 (5 bases). The V gene's germline CDR1 is SQVTM and CDR2 ANQGSEA. Trimming shortened V by 5 bases and J by 2 bases, and 16 bases separated the two germline ends. This CDR3 spans 14 amino acids. The CDR3: CSVSTSYGTYEQYF. DNA of the CDR3: TGCAGCGTTTCTACTAGTTACGGTACCTACGAGCAGTACTTC.

The chain employs TRBV5-1 and TRBJ2-7; no firm D call. The CDR3 covers 15 residues. Germline loops: CDR1 SGHRS, CDR2 YFSETQ. Trimming left V 4 bases short and J 6 bases short, with 20 bases between. The CDR3 loop reads CASSTSRIGLAEQYF. In DNA, the CDR3 is TGCGCCAGCAGCACTTCCAGGATTGGGCTCGCCGAGCAGTACTTC.

The chain uses TRBV5-4 and TRBJ1-2, with a weak D call TRBD1 (6 bases). Trimming shortened V by 5 bases and J by 3 bases, and 11 bases separated the two germline ends. Germline values: CDR1 SGHNT, CDR2 YYREEE (reference sequence). CDR3 length: 13 amino acids. CDR3 nucleotides: TGTGCCAGCAGGCGACAGGAGGACTATGGCTACACCTTC. Protein sequence: CASRRQEDYGYTF. Full variable domain (outside the CDR3, taken from reference TRBV5-4 and TRBJ1-2): ETGVTQSPTHLIKTRGQQVTLRCSSQSGHNTVSWYQQALGQGPQFIFQYYREEENGRGNFPPRFSGLQFPNYSSELNVNALELDDSALYLCASRRQEDYGYTFGSGTRLTVV.

The J gene is TRBJ2-5, the V gene TRBV29-1; tentatively, D is TRBD1 (5 bases). The CDR3 covers 12 residues. Germline-derived CDR1 and CDR2 are SQVTM and ANQGSEA. The germline V and J ends were trimmed by 6 bases and 5 bases, with 13 bases remaining between them. CDR3: CSVYQGGETQYF. CDR3 coding DNA: TGCAGCGTATATCAGGGTGGGGAGACCCAGTACTTC.

The chain employs TRBV4-1 and TRBJ2-1; no definite D call. The CDR3 runs to 15 residues. Trimming cost V 2 bases and J 1 base, with 9 bases left between them. The germline CDR1 and CDR2 sequences are MGHRA and YSYEKL. The CDR3 protein is CASSQLELSYNEQFF. CDR3 nucleotides: TGCGCCAGCAGCCAACTGGAGTTGTCCTACAATGAGCAGTTCTTC.